One and the same sample provided the 23 T cell receptor beta chains below, sequenced in a study of blood T cell repertoires in COVID-19. Method: immunoSEQ multiplex PCR; TCRdb's copy keeps in-frame clones and lacks some. The sample holds around 210,000 clones, 85% to 90% seen once. The sequenced sample was peripheral blood. The receptors shown here come from a man between 18 and 29 years old with active or convalescent COVID-19.

The chain joins TRBV6-5 to TRBJ1-1; D gene unclear. Germline V gives CDR1 MNHEY, CDR2 SVGAGI. CDR3 size: 15 residues. V was clipped by 4 bases and J by 4 bases, with 16 bases between them. The CDR3 bases are TGTGCCAGCAGTTCTGAGGGCGTAGCGAGCACTGAAGCTTTCTTT. The encoded protein is CASSSEGVASTEAFF.

As regards this clone: The sample carries other DNA sequences with the same CDR3. The chain employs TRBV27 and TRBJ2-7, with D possibly being TRBD1 (6 bases). Germline CDR1 and CDR2: MNHEY and SMNVEV (reference sequence). Trimming stripped 5 bases from V and 4 bases from J, with 9 bases between. The CDR3 is 12 amino acids. CDR3 loop: CASSLTGYEQYF. Here the CDR3 DNA reads TGTGCCAGCAGTCTGACAGGATACGAGCAGTACTTC.

The CDR3 is CASSRGPGMGETQYF. The CDR3 DNA follows: TGTGCCAGCAGCCGCGGGCCGGGTATGGGGGAGACCCAGTACTTC. The chain employs TRBV11-1 and TRBJ2-5; a possible D gene is TRBD2 (5 bases). Trimming pared 5 bases from V and 5 bases from J, leaving 18 bases between. CDR1 and CDR2 (germline): SGHAT, FQDESV (reference sequence). This CDR3 is built from 15 residues.

As DNA, the CDR3 is TGTGCCACCAGCAGAGGATCAGGGTCGGCAGAGGAAAAACTGTTTTTT. Protein product: CATSRGSGSAEEKLFF. The chain links TRBV15 to TRBJ1-4; TRBD1 is a possible D gene (5 bases). V gave up 1 base and J gave up 8 bases, with 17 bases separating them. The germline gives CDR1 LNHNV, CDR2 YYDKDF (reference sequence). CDR3 length equals 16 residues.

The V and J genes are TRBV2 and TRBJ2-7; no firm D call. Trimming pared 8 bases from V and 3 bases from J, leaving 8 bases between. Per the germline V gene, CDR1 is SNHLY and CDR2 is FYNNEI. The CDR3 length is 11 residues. The CDR3 is CASGDFYEQYF. DNA for the CDR3: TGTGCCAGCGGCGACTTCTACGAGCAGTACTTC. The full variable domain, completed using reference TRBV2 and TRBJ2-7, is EPEVTQTPSHQVTQMGQEVILRCVPISNHLYFYWYRQILGQKVEFLVSFYNNEISEKSEIFDDQFSVERPDGSNFTLKIRSTKLEDSAMYFCASGDFYEQYFGPGTRLTVT.

CDR3: CASSPPTGWDEKLFF. The CDR3 nucleotides read TGTGCCAGCAGTCCCCCGACAGGATGGGATGAAAAACTGTTTTTT. V and J are TRBV2 and TRBJ1-4; D is possibly TRBD1 (6 bases). The germline V gene has CDR1 SNHLY and CDR2 FYNNEI. V dropped 5 bases and J dropped 6 bases, with 16 bases sitting between them. The CDR3 totals 15 residues.

This clone was recorded a few times. The chain has TRBV7-2 and TRBJ2-1, with 15 bases that match TRBD2. Germline lookup yields CDR1 SGHTA and CDR2 FQGNSA. CDR3 length: 15 amino acids. V dropped 7 bases and J dropped 16; count of bases not matched to a gene: 14. This CDR3 reads CASTQGGTSGRPPFF. CDR3 in DNA: TGTGCCAGCACCCAGGGGGGGACTAGCGGGAGGCCCCCCTTCTTC.

V usage is TRBV21-1 and J usage is TRBJ1-4; the table's D call of TRBD1 was not tested on the DNA. TRBV21-1 constitutes a pseudogene. CDR3 length: 13 residues. CDR3 sequence: CASGRGQGEKLFF. The DNA for the CDR3 is TGTGCCAGCGGCAGGGGACAGGGGGAAAAACTGTTTTTT.

V is TRBV27 and J is TRBJ1-6; TRBD1 is a possible D gene (6 bases). The CDR3 consists of 14 residues. Germline V gene lookup returns CDR1 MNHEY and CDR2 SMNVEV (reference sequence). V was pared by 3 bases and J by 13 bases, with 16 bases between. CDR3 protein: CASSFGTGLSPLHF. CDR3 nucleotides: TGTGCCAGCAGTTTCGGAACAGGGCTATCGCCCCTCCACTTT.

The rearrangement joins TRBV5-4 to TRBJ2-2; D remains ambiguous. From germline, CDR1 is SGHNT and CDR2 YYREEE (reference sequence). This CDR3 region has 15 residues. V was clipped by 0 bases and J by 0 bases, with 6 bases between them. The chain's CDR3 is CASSLARTNTGELFF. CDR3 nucleotide sequence: TGTGCCAGCAGCTTGGCCAGAACGAACACCGGGGAGCTGTTTTTT.

V usage is TRBV7-9 and J usage is TRBJ2-5, with TRBD1 as a possible D gene (6 bases). The CDR3 contains 15 residues. The germline CDR1 and CDR2 sequences are SEHNR and FQNEAQ (reference sequence). The ends were cut back, 3 bases at V and 5 bases at J, with 16 bases in the middle. DNA of the CDR3: TGTGCCAGCAGCTTTTCCCCCCGGACAGTCGAGACCCAGTACTTC. Its translation: CASSFSPRTVETQYF. Together with reference TRBV7-9 and TRBJ2-5, the CDR3 gives the full variable domain: DTGVSQNPRHKITKRGQNVTFRCDPISEHNRLYWYRQTLGQGPEFLTYFQNEAQLEKSRLLSDRFSAERPKGSFSTLEIQRTEQGDSAMYLCASSFSPRTVETQYFGPGTRLLVL.

The V call is TRBV6-2 or TRBV6-3, the J call TRBJ2-7, with D possibly being TRBD2 (6 bases). Germline V gene data show CDR1 as MNHEY and CDR2 as SVGEGT. Trimming left V 4 bases short and J 4 bases short, with 14 bases between. The CDR3 loop spans 14 amino acids. The CDR3 sequence is CASSSTRRGYEQYF. CDR3 nucleotide sequence: TGTGCCAGCAGTTCCACCCGCCGGGGGTACGAGCAGTACTTC.

This chain links TRBV27 with TRBJ1-5; 8 nucleotides align to TRBD1. The CDR3 has 15 residues. Losses at the gene ends were 5 bases for V and 5 bases for J; bases not matched to a gene: 8. Germline-derived CDR1 and CDR2 are MNHEY and SMNVEV (reference sequence). CDR3: CASSPGQGPYQPQHF. CDR3 nucleotide sequence: TGTGCCAGCAGTCCAGGACAGGGCCCTTATCAGCCCCAGCATTTT.

The V gene is TRBV6-5, the J gene TRBJ1-1, with D perhaps TRBD1 (6 bases). Trimming shortened V by 6 bases and J by 0 bases, and 8 bases separated the two germline ends. This CDR3 is 13 amino acids long. Germline lookup yields CDR1 MNHEY and CDR2 SVGAGI. The CDR3 is CASRRTVNTEAFF. The CDR3 DNA follows: TGTGCCAGCAGACGGACAGTGAACACTGAAGCTTTCTTT.

This clone came up once. This chain connects TRBV19 to TRBJ1-5; 11 bases are a match to TRBD1. V gave up 6 bases and J gave up 4 bases; unmatched junction bases: 5. This CDR3 is built from 15 residues. In germline, CDR1 is LNHDA, CDR2 SQIVND (reference sequence). This CDR3 is CASRMGTGGNQPQHF. The CDR3 DNA follows: TGTGCCAGTAGGATGGGGACAGGGGGAAATCAGCCCCAGCATTTT.

The CDR3 loop reads CASRLSHLGTGGYGYTF. The CDR3 nucleotides are TGTGCCAGTAGACTTTCGCACCTGGGGACAGGAGGTTATGGCTACACCTTC. The chain uses TRBV19 and TRBJ1-2, with 8 positions matching TRBD1. V was pared by 6 bases and J by 5 bases, with 17 bases of the junction left unmatched. This CDR3 region has 17 residues. Germline V gives CDR1 LNHDA, CDR2 SQIVND (reference sequence).

This chain connects TRBV30 to TRBJ1-3; D is perhaps TRBD1 (5 bases). Germline CDR1 and CDR2: GTSNPN and SVGIG (reference sequence). V was clipped by 3 bases and J by 2 bases, with 8 bases between them. The CDR3 length is 13 residues. CDR3 DNA sequence: TGTGCCTGGAGGACAGAACCTGGAAACACCATATATTTT. Translating gives CAWRTEPGNTIYF.

J is TRBJ1-2 and V is TRBV4-1; D remains ambiguous. The CDR3 has 15 residues. Germline CDR1 is MGHRA and CDR2 is YSYEKL. V lost 2 bases to trimming and J lost 7 bases, with 17 bases between them. The CDR3 nucleotides are TGCGCCAGCAGCCAACCATCAGCGGGCAGTTTTGGCTACACCTTC. It is translated as CASSQPSAGSFGYTF.

The count of this clone is one. V and J are TRBV5-1 and TRBJ2-1, with 9 nucleotides matching TRBD1. CDR3 length: 16 residues. Germline-derived CDR1 and CDR2 are SGHRS and YFSETQ. The V and J ends lost 5 bases and 6 bases, in that order; junction bases with no gene match: 12. CDR3 nucleotides: TGCGCCAGCAGGCGAGACCGGGACAGGGTCGGCAATGAGCAGTTCTTC. Protein product: CASRRDRDRVGNEQFF.

V usage is TRBV24-1 and J usage is TRBJ2-2, with a weak D call TRBD2 (5 bases). The CDR3 has 16 amino acids. Trimming stripped 1 base from V and 5 bases from J, with 13 bases between. The germline gives CDR1 KGHDR, CDR2 SFDVKD. CDR3 sequence: CATSDFALVGTGELFF. CDR3 nucleotides: TGTGCCACCAGTGATTTTGCACTAGTTGGTACCGGGGAGCTGTTTTTT.

This chain uses TRBV15 with TRBJ1-5; D gene unclear. Trimming removed 2 bases at V and 9 bases at J, with 11 bases between. From germline, CDR1 is LNHNV and CDR2 YYDKDF (reference sequence). CDR3 size: 13 residues. This chain's CDR3 is CATSRTDRGPQHF. In DNA form, the CDR3 reads TGTGCCACCAGCAGAACCGACCGGGGGCCCCAGCATTTT.

V gene TRBV7-8 combines with J gene TRBJ1-1; the D is unclear. The CDR3 runs 13 residues. Germline V gives CDR1 SGHVS, CDR2 FQNEAQ. Trimming took off 6 bases at V and 4 bases at J, with 12 bases between the two ends. This CDR3 is CASSPESSTEAFF. The CDR3 DNA reads as TGTGCCAGCAGTCCGGAATCTAGCACTGAAGCTTTCTTT. The variable domain in full, completed from reference TRBV7-8 and TRBJ1-1, reads GAGVSQSPRYKVAKRGQDVALRCDPISGHVSLFWYQQALGQGPEFLTYFQNEAQLDKSGLPSDRFFAERPEGSVSTLKIQRTQQEDSAVYLCASSPESSTEAFFGQGTRLTVV.

The chain recombines TRBV30 with TRBJ1-2, with 11 nucleotides matching TRBD1. This CDR3 has 14 residues. Trimming at V came to 2 bases and at J to 6 bases, leaving 5 bases not matched to a gene. Germline CDR1 GTSNPN, CDR2 SVGIG (reference sequence). The CDR3 DNA sequence: TGTGCCTGGAGTTGGGACAGGGGGATCAATGGCTACACCTTC. This translates into CAWSWDRGINGYTF.